The clone carrying this TCR beta chain came up many times. No antigen is known for it. The entry originates in a study of CD8 T cells in ankylosing spondylitis. General study points: A TCR beta motif of several highly homologous variants seemed to mark ankylosing spondylitis blood. Disease-associated clones were reportedly significantly overrepresented in matched ankylosing spondylitis synovial fluid.

Library preparation for TCR beta used quantitative 5'-RACE with molecular barcodes. MiXCR, run by TCRdb on the 5' RACE reads, gives a single entry per CDR3 protein. Of 200,000 to 250,000 distinct CDR3 sequences in the sample, 10% were seen once. Germline V gene sequence: CDR1 DFQATT, CDR2 SNEGSKA (reference sequence). V was cut by 6 bases and J by 5 bases, with 9 bases left in between. This CDR3 contains 11 residues. V is TRBV20-1 and J is TRBJ2-3; a weak D match, TRBD2 (5 bases). The origin of this receptor is a male donor with ankylosing spondylitis or in good health (not recorded which). The sample consisted of blood, either unsorted or a sorted T cell fraction (not recorded which). This CDR3 reads CSATGLDTQYF. The CDR3 coding sequence is TGCAGTGCCACCGGACTAGATACGCAGTATTTT.